This TCR beta chain was documented in a study of T cells in localized non-small cell lung cancer. Method: immunoSEQ multiplex PCR; TCRdb's copy keeps in-frame clones and lacks some. In the table there are some 30,000 clones, around 73% of which are singletons. V lost 6 bases and J lost 5; bases outside the gene matches: 8. The CDR3 covers 14 residues. Germline values: CDR1 SNHLY, CDR2 FYNNEI. Sequenced material: peripheral blood, taken before any cancer treatment. The rearrangement links TRBV2 to TRBJ2-7, with 9 bases matching TRBD1. This sequence was found in a male donor aged 60 or over with stage II squamous cell lung carcinoma. CDR3 in amino acids: CASSSYRGQDEQYF. The DNA for the CDR3 is TGTGCCAGCAGCAGCTACAGGGGGCAGGACGAGCAGTACTTC.